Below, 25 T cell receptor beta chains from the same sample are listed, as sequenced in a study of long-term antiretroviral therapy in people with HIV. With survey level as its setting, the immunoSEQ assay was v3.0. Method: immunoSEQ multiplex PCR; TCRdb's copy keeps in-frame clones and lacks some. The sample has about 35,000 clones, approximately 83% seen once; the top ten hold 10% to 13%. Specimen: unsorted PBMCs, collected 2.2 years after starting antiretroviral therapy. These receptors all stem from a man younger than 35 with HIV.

CDR3 protein: CAGGFVGREQYF. CDR3 DNA: TGTGCCGGCGGCTTTGTAGGGCGCGAGCAGTACTTC. The J gene is TRBJ2-7, the V gene TRBV30; no firm D call. The CDR3 is made up of 12 amino acids. The V gene lost 8 bases and the J gene lost 6 bases, with 17 bases spanning the gap. Germline CDR1 and CDR2: GTSNPN and SVGIG (reference sequence).

The CDR3 sequence is CASSFSQGSNYGYTF. CDR3 DNA sequence: TGTGCCAGCAGCTTTTCACAGGGCTCTAACTATGGCTACACCTTC. The rearrangement links TRBV7-2 to TRBJ1-2; TRBD1 is a possible D gene (6 bases). V lost 3 bases, J lost 0 bases, and 11 bases lay in between. Germline V gene data show CDR1 as SGHTA and CDR2 as FQGNSA. The CDR3 sequence is 15 residues long.

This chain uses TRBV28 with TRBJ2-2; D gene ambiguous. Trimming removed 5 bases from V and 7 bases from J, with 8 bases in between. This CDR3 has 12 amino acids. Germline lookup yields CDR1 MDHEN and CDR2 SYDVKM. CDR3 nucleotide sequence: TGTGCCAGCAGTATTCCCCTCGGGGAGCTGTTTTTT. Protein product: CASSIPLGELFF.

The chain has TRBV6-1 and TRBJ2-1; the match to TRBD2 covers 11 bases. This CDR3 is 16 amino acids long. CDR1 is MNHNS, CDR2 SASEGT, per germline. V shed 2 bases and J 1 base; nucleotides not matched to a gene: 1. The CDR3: CASSELAGGSYNEQFF. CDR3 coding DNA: TGTGCCAGCAGTGAATTAGCGGGGGGGTCCTACAATGAGCAGTTCTTC.

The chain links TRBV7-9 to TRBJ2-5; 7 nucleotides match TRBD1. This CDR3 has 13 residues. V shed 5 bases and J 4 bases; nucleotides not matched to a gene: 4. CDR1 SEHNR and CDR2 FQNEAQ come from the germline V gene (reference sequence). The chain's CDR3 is CASSPTGIETQYF. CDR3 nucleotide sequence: TGTGCCAGCAGCCCGACAGGGATAGAGACCCAGTACTTC.

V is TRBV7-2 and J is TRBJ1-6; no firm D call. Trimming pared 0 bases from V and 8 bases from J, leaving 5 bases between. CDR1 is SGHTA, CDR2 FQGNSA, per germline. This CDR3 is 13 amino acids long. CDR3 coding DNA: TGTGCCAGCAGCTTAGCCGGAGATTCACCCCTCCACTTT. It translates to CASSLAGDSPLHF.

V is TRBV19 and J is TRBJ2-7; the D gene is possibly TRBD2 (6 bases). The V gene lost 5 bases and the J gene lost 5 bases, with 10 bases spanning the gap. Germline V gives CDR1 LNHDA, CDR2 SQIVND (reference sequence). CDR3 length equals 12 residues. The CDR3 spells CASSGGFHEQYF. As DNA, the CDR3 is TGTGCCAGTAGTGGGGGGTTCCACGAGCAGTACTTC.

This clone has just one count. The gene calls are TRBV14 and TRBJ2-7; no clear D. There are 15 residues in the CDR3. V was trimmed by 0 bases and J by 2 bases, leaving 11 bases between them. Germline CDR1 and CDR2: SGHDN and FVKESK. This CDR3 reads CASSQEGIGPYEQYF. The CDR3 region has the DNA TGTGCCAGCAGCCAAGAGGGAATCGGCCCCTACGAGCAGTACTTC.

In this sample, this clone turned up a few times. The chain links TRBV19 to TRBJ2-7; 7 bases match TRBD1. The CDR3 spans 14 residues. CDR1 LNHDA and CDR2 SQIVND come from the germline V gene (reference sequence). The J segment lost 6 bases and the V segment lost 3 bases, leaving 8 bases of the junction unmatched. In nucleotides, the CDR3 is TGTGCCAGTAGTATTGGTCAGGGGGAATTCGAGCAGTACTTC. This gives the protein CASSIGQGEFEQYF.

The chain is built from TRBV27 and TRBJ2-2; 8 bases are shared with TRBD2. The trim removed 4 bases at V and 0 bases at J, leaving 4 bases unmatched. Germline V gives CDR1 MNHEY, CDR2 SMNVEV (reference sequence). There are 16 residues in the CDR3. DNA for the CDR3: TGTGCCAGCAGTTCTTTAGCGGGGACGAACACCGGGGAGCTGTTTTTT. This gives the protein CASSSLAGTNTGELFF.

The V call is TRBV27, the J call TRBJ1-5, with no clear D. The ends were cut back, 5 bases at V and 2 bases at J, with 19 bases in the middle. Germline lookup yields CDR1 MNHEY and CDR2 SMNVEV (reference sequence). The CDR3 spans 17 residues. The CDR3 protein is CASSQYVWEEGNQPQHF. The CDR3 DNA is TGTGCCAGCAGTCAATACGTCTGGGAGGAAGGCAATCAGCCCCAGCATTTT.

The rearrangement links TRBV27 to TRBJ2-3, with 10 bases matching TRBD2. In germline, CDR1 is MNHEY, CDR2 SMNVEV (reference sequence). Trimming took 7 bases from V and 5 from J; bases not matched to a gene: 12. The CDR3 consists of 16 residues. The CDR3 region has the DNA TGTGCCAGCACCCGTATGCTAGCGGGGGTGGGAGATACGCAGTATTTT. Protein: CASTRMLAGVGDTQYF.

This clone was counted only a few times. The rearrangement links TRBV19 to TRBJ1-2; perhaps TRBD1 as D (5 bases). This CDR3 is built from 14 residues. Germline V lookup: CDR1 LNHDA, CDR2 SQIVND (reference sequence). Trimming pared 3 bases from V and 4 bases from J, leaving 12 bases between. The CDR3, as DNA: TGTGCCAGTAGTATCGGTCAGGGCAGCTATGGCTACACCTTC. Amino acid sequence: CASSIGQGSYGYTF.

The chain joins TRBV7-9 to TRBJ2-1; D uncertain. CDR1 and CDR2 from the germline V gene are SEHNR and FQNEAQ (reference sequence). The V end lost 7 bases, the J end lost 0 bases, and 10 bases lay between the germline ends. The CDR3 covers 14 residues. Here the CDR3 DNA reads TGTGCCAGCAAAGGTACGAGCTCCTACAATGAGCAGTTCTTC. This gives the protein CASKGTSSYNEQFF.

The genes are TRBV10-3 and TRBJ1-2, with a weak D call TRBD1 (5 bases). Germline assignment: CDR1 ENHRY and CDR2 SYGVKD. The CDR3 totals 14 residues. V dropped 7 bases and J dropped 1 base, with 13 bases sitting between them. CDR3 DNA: TGTGCCATCACCGGGAAAGGGGATAACTATGGCTACACCTTC. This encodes CAITGKGDNYGYTF.

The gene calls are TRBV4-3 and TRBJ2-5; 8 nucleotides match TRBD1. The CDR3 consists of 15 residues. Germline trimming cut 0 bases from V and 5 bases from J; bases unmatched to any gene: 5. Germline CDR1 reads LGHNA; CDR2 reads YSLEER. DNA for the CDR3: TGCGCCAGCAGCCAAGAAGGACAGGGCCGCGAGACCCAGTACTTC. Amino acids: CASSQEGQGRETQYF.

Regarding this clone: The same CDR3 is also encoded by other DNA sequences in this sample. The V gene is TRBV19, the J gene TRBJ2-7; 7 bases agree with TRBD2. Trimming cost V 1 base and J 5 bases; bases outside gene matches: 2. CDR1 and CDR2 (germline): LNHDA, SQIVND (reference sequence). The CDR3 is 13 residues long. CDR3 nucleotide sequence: TGTGCCAGTAGTATAGCTAGCGGAGACGAGCAGTACTTC. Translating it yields CASSIASGDEQYF. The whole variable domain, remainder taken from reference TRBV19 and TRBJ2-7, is DGGITQSPKYLFRKEGQNVTLSCEQNLNHDAMYWYRQDPGQGLRLIYYSQIVNDFQKGDIAEGYSVSREKKESFPLTVTSAQKNPTAFYLCASSIASGDEQYFGPGTRLTVT.

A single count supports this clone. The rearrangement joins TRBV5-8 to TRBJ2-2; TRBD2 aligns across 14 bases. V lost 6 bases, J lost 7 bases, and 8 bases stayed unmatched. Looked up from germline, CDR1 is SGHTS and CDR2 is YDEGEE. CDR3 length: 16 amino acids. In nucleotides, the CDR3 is TGTGCCAGCACCCCGGGACTAGCGGGAGATATCGGGGAGCTGTTTTTT. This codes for CASTPGLAGDIGELFF. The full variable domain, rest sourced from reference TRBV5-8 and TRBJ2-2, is EAGVTQSPTHLIKTRGQQATLRCSPISGHTSVYWYQQALGLGLQFLLWYDEGEERNRGNFPPRFSGRQFPNYSSELNVNALELEDSALYLCASTPGLAGDIGELFFGEGSRLTVL.

The CDR3 region has the DNA TGTGCCAGCAGACCGGGACTAGGACCCAATGAGCAGTTCTTC. It specifies CASRPGLGPNEQFF. The chain joins TRBV6-5 to TRBJ2-1, with 8 bases identical to TRBD2. The germline gives CDR1 MNHEY, CDR2 SVGAGI. V lost 6 bases, J lost 6 bases, and 7 bases stayed unmatched. This CDR3 region has 14 residues.

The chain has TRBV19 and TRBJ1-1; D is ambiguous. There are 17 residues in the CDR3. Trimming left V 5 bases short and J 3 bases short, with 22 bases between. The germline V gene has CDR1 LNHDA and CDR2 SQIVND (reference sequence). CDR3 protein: CASSPHGLRSSHTEAFF. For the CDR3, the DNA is TGTGCCAGTAGTCCCCACGGTCTTAGGTCCTCTCACACTGAAGCTTTCTTT.

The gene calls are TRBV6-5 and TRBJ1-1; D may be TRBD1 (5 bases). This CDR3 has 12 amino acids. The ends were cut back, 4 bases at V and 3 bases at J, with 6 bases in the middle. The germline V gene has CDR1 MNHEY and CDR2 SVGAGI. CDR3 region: CASSSGYTEAFF. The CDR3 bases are TGTGCCAGCAGTTCAGGGTACACTGAAGCTTTCTTT.

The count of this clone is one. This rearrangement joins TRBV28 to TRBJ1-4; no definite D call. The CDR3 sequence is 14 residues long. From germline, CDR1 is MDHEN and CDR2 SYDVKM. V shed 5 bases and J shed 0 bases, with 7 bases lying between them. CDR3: CASSPASTNEKLFF. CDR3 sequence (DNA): TGTGCCAGCAGTCCAGCCTCAACTAATGAAAAACTGTTTTTT.

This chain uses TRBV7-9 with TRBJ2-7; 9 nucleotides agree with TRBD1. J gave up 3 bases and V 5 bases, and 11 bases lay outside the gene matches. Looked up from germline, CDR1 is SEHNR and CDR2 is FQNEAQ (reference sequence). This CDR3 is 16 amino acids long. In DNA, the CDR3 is TGTGCCAGCAGCGTGGCAACAGGGGGCCTTAGCTACGAGCAGTACTTC. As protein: CASSVATGGLSYEQYF.

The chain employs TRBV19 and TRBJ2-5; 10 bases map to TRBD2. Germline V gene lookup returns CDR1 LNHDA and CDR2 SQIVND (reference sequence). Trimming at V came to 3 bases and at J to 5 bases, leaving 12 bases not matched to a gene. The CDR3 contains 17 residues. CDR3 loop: CASSMWEASGSPETQYF. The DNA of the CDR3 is TGTGCCAGTAGTATGTGGGAGGCTAGCGGGAGCCCCGAGACCCAGTACTTC.

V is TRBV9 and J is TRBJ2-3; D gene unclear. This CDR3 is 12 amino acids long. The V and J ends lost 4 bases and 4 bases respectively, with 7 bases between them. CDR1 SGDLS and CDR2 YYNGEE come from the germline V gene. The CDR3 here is CASSLGADTQYF. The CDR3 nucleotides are TGTGCCAGCAGCTTAGGCGCAGATACGCAGTATTTT.